This TCR beta chain was recorded in a study of CD8 T cells in ankylosing spondylitis. Study outcomes and limitations: Matched synovial fluid from ankylosing spondylitis patients was reported to be enriched for disease-linked clones. Disease-associated clones were CD8+ and fairly uncommon in peripheral blood.

Molecular-barcoded quantitative 5'-RACE produced these TCR beta libraries. TCRdb fed the 5' RACE reads into MiXCR, producing one record per CDR3 protein. Among tens of thousands of distinct CDR3 sequences listed, just under 4% were seen once. There are many counts of this clonotype. What it binds is not known. Germline V lookup: CDR1 SGDLS, CDR2 YYNGEE. V lost 0 bases to trimming and J lost 4 bases, with 8 bases between them. The CDR3 runs 15 residues. Material: blood, either unsorted or a sorted T cell fraction (not recorded which). The V gene is TRBV9, the J gene TRBJ2-6; D is ambiguous. This clonotype originated in a female donor with ankylosing spondylitis or in good health (not recorded which). The CDR3 DNA follows: TGTGCCAGCAGCGTAGCTGCAGGAGGGGCCAACGTCCTGACTTTC. This gives the protein CASSVAAGGANVLTF.